This T cell receptor (beta chain) is from a study of blood T cells in healthy people across ages. Study-wide results and caveats: Long-lived and aged donors differed, with more naive CD4+ cells and higher diversity in the long-lived.

The CDR3 loop spans 15 amino acids. The V segment lost 2 bases and the J segment 2 bases; nucleotides outside the gene matches: 3. The germline V gene has CDR1 LGHNT and CDR2 FRNRAP. Primers used in a second PCR of roughly 6 to 12 cycles were a sample-barcoded 5' primer and a J-beta primer mix. Via MiXCR, TCRdb re-called the 5' RACE reads, giving one row per CDR3 protein. There are 600,000 or so distinct CDR3 sequences in the sample; under 30% occur only once, and 15% to 17% lies in the top ten. The table lists this clonotype with many counts. Its target is unknown. Each sample had at least 6.5 million PBMCs isolated.

The TCR comes from a woman of 80 years or more in good health. V and J are TRBV12-5 and TRBJ2-3, with TRBD1 matching over 8 bases. The sequencing sample was made of blood. CDR3 sequence (DNA): TGTGCTAGTGGTTTGACGGACAGGGCCACAGATACGCAGTATTTT. Amino acid sequence: CASGLTDRATDTQYF.